The rows below give T cell receptor beta chains drawn from one sample of a study of molecular identifiers for immune sequencing clone quantification. TCRdb recomputed calls from the PCR reads with MiXCR, one row per CDR3 protein. Among about 89,000 distinct CDR3 sequences listed, 19% were seen once. The specimen sequenced was naive CD8+ T cells from blood, with Jurkat cell RNA spiked in. These receptors were obtained from a human donor in good health. Some libraries in this study had Jurkat cell RNA spiked in. Both conserved end residues are part of each CDR3. The D gene is left open where the match is weak. Size is omitted from some rows. Given values are once, few, many or a class for expanded clones.

d_gene | j_gene | v_gene | abundance | CDR3aa | CDR3nt
TRBD1 | TRBJ1-1 | TRBV12-5 | many | CASGLSRDRDEAFF | TGTGCTAGTGGTTTGTCACGGGACAGGGATGAAGCTTTCTTT
. | TRBJ2-7 | TRBV3-1 | many | CASSPTTDYEQYF | TGTGCCAGCAGCCCAACGACAGACTACGAGCAGTACTTC
. | TRBJ2-3 | TRBV12-3/TRBV12-4 | many | CASSAPGEMSTDTQYF | TGTGCCAGCAGTGCCCCCGGTGAAATGAGCACAGATACGCAGTATTTT
. | TRBJ2-3 | TRBV27 | . | CASSSLVGVRTDTQYF | TGTGCCAGCAGTTCCCTAGTGGGAGTGAGGACAGATACGCAGTATTTT
. | TRBJ2-2 | TRBV28 | many | CASSPWAGSGELFF | TGTGCCAGCAGTCCCTGGGCAGGGTCAGGGGAGCTGTTTTTT
TRBD1 | TRBJ2-3 | TRBV5-1 | many | CASSLGPGTAHILTDTQYF | TGCGCCAGCAGCTTGGGCCCAGGGACAGCACATATTCTCACAGATACGCAGTATTTT
TRBD1 | TRBJ2-7 | TRBV6-5 | . | CASSYGTEYYYEQYF | TGTGCCAGCAGTTACGGGACAGAGTATTACTACGAGCAGTACTTC
. | TRBJ2-3 | TRBV30 | many | CAWGTTTSTDTQYF | TGTGCCTGGGGGACAACAACTAGCACAGATACGCAGTATTTT
TRBD1 | TRBJ2-5 | TRBV25-1 | many | CASSDPRAAWTGGRQETQYF | TGTGCCAGCAGTGACCCAAGGGCAGCATGGACAGGAGGACGTCAAGAGACCCAGTACTTC
TRBD2 | TRBJ2-2 | TRBV20-1 | many | CSARGPWGLTSGRAGELFF | TGCAGTGCTAGGGGACCCTGGGGTCTTACTAGCGGGAGGGCCGGGGAGCTGTTTTTT
. | TRBJ1-1 | TRBV7-2 | many | CASSLVGETAFF | TGTGCCAGCAGCTTAGTGGGGGAAACGGCTTTCTTT
. | TRBJ1-5 | TRBV4-1 | many | CASSQDKGWQPQHF | TGCGCCAGCAGCCAAGACAAGGGGTGGCAGCCCCAGCATTTT
TRBD1 | TRBJ1-1 | TRBV4-1 | many | CASSQEIVRGLTGYTEAFF | TGCGCCAGCAGCCAAGAAATAGTCAGGGGGTTGACGGGGTACACTGAAGCTTTCTTT
TRBD2 | TRBJ2-3 | TRBV29-1 | many | CSVEGTSGDTDTQYF | TGCAGCGTTGAAGGGACTAGCGGAGACACAGATACGCAGTATTTT
. | TRBJ2-7 | TRBV6-6 | many | CASSSPGREQYF | TGTGCCAGCAGTTCCCCGGGTCGCGAGCAGTACTTC
TRBD2 | TRBJ2-4 | TRBV28 | many | CASSFSGRAANTQYF | TGTGCCAGCAGTTTCTCTGGGAGGGCGGCAAACACTCAGTACTTC
TRBD2 | TRBJ2-7 | TRBV4-1 | many | CASSSLAGGPIEQYF | TGCGCCAGCAGCTCACTAGCGGGGGGACCGATCGAGCAGTACTTC
. | TRBJ2-3 | TRBV7-8 | . | CASSFSRDTCTDTQYF | TGTGCCAGCAGCTTCTCTCGGGACACCTGCACAGATACGCAGTATTTT
. | TRBJ2-7 | TRBV7-9 | many | CASSKPPGEQYF | TGTGCCAGCAGCAAACCACCGGGGGAGCAGTACTTC
. | TRBJ1-1 | TRBV19 | many | CASTPASGYTEAFF | TGTGCCAGTACCCCGGCCTCTGGTTACACTGAAGCTTTCTTT
. | TRBJ1-2 | TRBV12-3/TRBV12-4 | many | CASSLVRGATVNYGYTF | TGTGCCAGCAGTTTAGTTAGGGGGGCAACAGTCAACTATGGCTACACCTTC
. | TRBJ2-7 | TRBV2 | many | CAARLDLTYEQYF | TGTGCCGCCCGACTAGATCTTACCTACGAGCAGTACTTC
. | TRBJ2-3 | TRBV19 | many | CASSLLDTQYF | TGTGCCAGTAGCCTCCTAGATACGCAGTATTTT
. | TRBJ1-1 | TRBV2 | many | CASSEAGRTEAFF | TGTGCCAGCAGTGAAGCGGGAAGGACTGAAGCTTTCTTT
. | TRBJ2-7 | TRBV18 | many | CASSPRHNPPYEQYF | TGTGCCAGCTCACCACGACACAATCCTCCCTACGAGCAGTACTTC
. | TRBJ2-5 | TRBV5-1 | . | CASSWVRETQYF | TGCGCCAGCAGCTGGGTCCGAGAGACCCAGTACTTC
. | TRBJ2-7 | TRBV3-1 | many | CASSHGSSYEQYF | TGTGCCAGCAGCCATGGGAGCTCCTACGAGCAGTACTTC
TRBD2 | TRBJ2-4 | TRBV6-1 | many | CASSPFGLAGDGLAKNIQYF | TGTGCCAGCAGCCCATTCGGACTAGCGGGAGACGGACTAGCCAAAAACATTCAGTACTTC
TRBD2 | TRBJ2-7 | TRBV13 | many | CASSLSTTSGRYEQYF | TGTGCCAGCAGCTTAAGCACGACTAGCGGGAGGTACGAGCAGTACTTC
TRBD2 | TRBJ2-5 | TRBV7-9 | . | CASSPGTSGVRETQYF | TGTGCCAGCAGCCCGGGGACTAGCGGGGTCCGGGAGACCCAGTACTTC
. | TRBJ1-1 | TRBV6-2/TRBV6-3 | many | CASSYPTEAFF | TGTGCCAGCAGTTACCCAACTGAAGCTTTCTTT
TRBD1 | TRBJ2-2 | TRBV27 | many | CASSIRDRATGELFF | TGTGCCAGCAGTATCCGGGACAGGGCCACCGGGGAGCTGTTTTTT
TRBD2 | TRBJ2-1 | TRBV24-1 | many | CATSEGLAGPWDEQFF | TGTGCCACCAGTGAGGGACTAGCGGGACCTTGGGATGAGCAGTTCTTC
TRBD1 | TRBJ1-1 | TRBV29-1 | many | CSVEDEGTEEAFF | TGCAGCGTTGAAGACGAAGGGACAGAGGAAGCTTTCTTT
. | TRBJ1-2 | TRBV29-1 | many | CSVEDDGSSNYGYTF | TGCAGCGTTGAAGATGACGGGTCCTCAAACTATGGCTACACCTTC
TRBD1 | TRBJ2-3 | TRBV24-1 | many | CATSGAQGATDTQYF | TGTGCCACCAGTGGAGCACAGGGGGCGACAGATACGCAGTATTTT
. | TRBJ1-1 | TRBV19 | many | CASSIIGLGDTEAFF | TGTGCCAGTAGTATAATTGGTCTGGGTGACACTGAAGCTTTCTTT